Here is one T cell receptor beta chain with its context. V lost 4 bases and J lost 0, with 13 bases in between. The CDR3 has 16 amino acids. Germline CDR1 and CDR2: DFQATT and SNEGSKA (reference sequence). Time point in this sample: newly diagnosed GD, antithyroid drugs for less than 3 months. With RNA extracted from PBMCs as input, the TCR library was made. The sample is drawn from a study of regulatory T cells in long-lasting Graves disease. Both iRepertoire HTBI primers and Arm-PCR of CDR3 regions were used to build the TCR beta libraries. TCRdb analysed the multiplex PCR reads with MiXCR anew, one entry per CDR3 protein. The data contain hundreds of thousands of distinct CDR3 sequences, 15% to 20% of them singletons. The same sample was also used in a study of T cells in Graves' hyperthyroidism and ophthalmopathy. From that report: The patients, who ranged from 18 to 65 in age, presented with newly diagnosed hyperthyroidism lasting under 2 months. Blood also carried most thyroid clonotypes expanded above 0.001.

Here the sequenced sample was peripheral blood mononuclear cells (PBMCs), taken at new diagnosis, from a patient treated with antithyroid drugs. This chain uses TRBV20-1 with TRBJ1-6, with D possibly TRBD1 on 5 matching bases. The clonotype originates from a woman aged 35-65 years with Graves disease. The CDR3 region is CSATRQTSSYNSPLHF. The CDR3, as DNA: TGCAGTGCTACGAGACAGACGAGCTCCTATAATTCACCCCTCCACTTT.